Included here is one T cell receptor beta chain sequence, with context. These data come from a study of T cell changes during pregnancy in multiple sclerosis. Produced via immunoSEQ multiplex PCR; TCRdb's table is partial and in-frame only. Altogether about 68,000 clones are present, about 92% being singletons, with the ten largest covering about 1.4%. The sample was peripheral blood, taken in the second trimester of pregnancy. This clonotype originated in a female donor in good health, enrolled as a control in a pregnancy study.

CDR3 loop: CASSLGVRWGANYGYTF. In DNA, the CDR3 is TGTGCCAGCAGTCTCGGGGTCCGGTGGGGAGCCAACTATGGCTACACCTTC. The gene calls are TRBV28 and TRBJ1-2; no clear D gene. V lost 5 bases and J 2 bases, leaving 21 bases between the germline ends. CDR1 is MDHEN and CDR2 is SYDVKM in the germline V gene. This CDR3 region has 17 residues.